Shown below are 5 T cell receptor beta chains from a single sample sequenced in a study of control samples from healthy donors and cancer patients. The method was immunoSEQ multiplex PCR; TCRdb's version includes in-frame clones alone and lacks a portion of them. The table records about 110,000 clones, approximately 90% of them present only once. The source material was PBMCs. These TCRs come from a woman aged 60-75 years with lung cancer.

J is TRBJ1-1 and V is TRBV27, with D perhaps matching TRBD1 (5 bases). Between the trimmed V and J ends, which lost 5 bases and 7 bases, there was a span of 17 bases. This CDR3 comprises 14 residues. Germline V gene lookup returns CDR1 MNHEY and CDR2 SMNVEV (reference sequence). The CDR3: CASSLNSQENEAFF. CDR3 nucleotide sequence: TGTGCCAGCAGTCTCAACTCACAGGAGAATGAAGCTTTCTTT.

The chain uses TRBV19 and TRBJ2-1; 7 bases align to TRBD1. This CDR3 is 14 amino acids long. V lost 11 bases and J lost 0; bases outside the gene matches: 7. Germline assignment: CDR1 LNHDA and CDR2 SQIVND (reference sequence). The CDR3, as DNA: TGTGCCGTGAGGGGGCCGAGCTCCTACAATGAGCAGTTCTTC. Its translation: CAVRGPSSYNEQFF.

This clone has ten or more counts. The V gene is TRBV4-2, the J gene TRBJ1-1, with D tentatively TRBD1 (6 bases). The CDR3 has 15 amino acids. The germline gives CDR1 LGHNA, CDR2 YNFKEQ. The V and J ends lost 0 bases and 4 bases respectively, with 12 bases between them. CDR3 loop: CASSQDRQAGTEAFF. The CDR3 nucleotides are TGTGCCAGCAGCCAAGATCGACAGGCGGGCACTGAAGCTTTCTTT.

This sequence joins TRBV2 and TRBJ1-1; possibly TRBD1 for D (6 bases). The V end was cut by 5 bases, the J end by 4 bases, with 11 bases between. This CDR3 has 13 amino acids. The germline V gene encodes CDR1 SNHLY and CDR2 FYNNEI. The DNA of the CDR3 is TGTGCCAGCAGTCCAGGGGAAGGCACTGAAGCTTTCTTT. This encodes CASSPGEGTEAFF.

The rearrangement joins TRBV27 to TRBJ1-1; no definite D call. Germline loops: CDR1 MNHEY, CDR2 SMNVEV (reference sequence). The V and J ends lost 9 bases and 1 base respectively, with 15 bases between them. The CDR3 runs to 14 residues. The CDR3 reads CASSTLSGNTEAFF. CDR3 nucleotides: TGTGCCAGTAGTACCCTGAGCGGGAACACTGAAGCTTTCTTT.